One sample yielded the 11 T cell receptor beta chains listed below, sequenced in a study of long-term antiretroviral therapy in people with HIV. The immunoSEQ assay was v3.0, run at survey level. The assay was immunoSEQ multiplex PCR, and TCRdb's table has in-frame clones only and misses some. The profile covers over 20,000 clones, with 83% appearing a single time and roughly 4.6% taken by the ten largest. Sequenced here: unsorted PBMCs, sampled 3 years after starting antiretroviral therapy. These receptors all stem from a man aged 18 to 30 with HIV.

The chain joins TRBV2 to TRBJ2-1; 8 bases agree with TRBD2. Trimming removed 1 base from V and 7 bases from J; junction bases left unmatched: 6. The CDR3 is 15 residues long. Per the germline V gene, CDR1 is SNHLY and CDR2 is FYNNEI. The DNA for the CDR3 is TGTGCCAGCAGTGAAGGTGTCGGGGGGGCGAATGAGCAGTTCTTC. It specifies CASSEGVGGANEQFF.

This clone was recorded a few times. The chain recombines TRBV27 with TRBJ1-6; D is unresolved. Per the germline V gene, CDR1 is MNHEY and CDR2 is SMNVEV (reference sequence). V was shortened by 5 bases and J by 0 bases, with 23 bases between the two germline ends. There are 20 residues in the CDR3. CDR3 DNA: TGTGCCAGCAGTGTTACTAACTCCATCCGATGGAGCTCCTATAATTCACCCCTCCACTTT. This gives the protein CASSVTNSIRWSSYNSPLHF.

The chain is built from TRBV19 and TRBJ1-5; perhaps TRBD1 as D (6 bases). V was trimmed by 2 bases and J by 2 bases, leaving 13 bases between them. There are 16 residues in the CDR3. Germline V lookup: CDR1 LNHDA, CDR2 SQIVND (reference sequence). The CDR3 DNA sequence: TGTGCCAGTAGTATACAGGGGAATAGAGGCAATCAGCCCCAGCATTTT. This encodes CASSIQGNRGNQPQHF.

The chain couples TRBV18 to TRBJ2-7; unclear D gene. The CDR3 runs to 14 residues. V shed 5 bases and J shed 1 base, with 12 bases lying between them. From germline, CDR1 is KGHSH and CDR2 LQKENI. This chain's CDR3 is CASSVADQSYEQYF. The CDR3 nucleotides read TGTGCCAGCTCAGTGGCGGACCAATCCTACGAGCAGTACTTC.

CDR3 sequence reads: CSVEPWTSGGPKNVDTQYF. CDR3 DNA: TGCAGCGTTGAACCCTGGACTAGCGGGGGCCCTAAGAACGTGGATACGCAGTATTTT. The chain is built from TRBV29-1 and TRBJ2-3; 13 bases agree with TRBD2. The CDR3 runs 19 residues. Germline V lookup: CDR1 SQVTM, CDR2 ANQGSEA. V gave up 2 bases and J gave up 6 bases; unmatched junction bases: 17.

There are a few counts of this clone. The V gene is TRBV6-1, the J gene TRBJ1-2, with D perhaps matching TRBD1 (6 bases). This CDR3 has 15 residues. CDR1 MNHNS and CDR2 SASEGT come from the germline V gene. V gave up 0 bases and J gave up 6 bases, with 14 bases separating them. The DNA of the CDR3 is TGTGCCAGCAGTGAAGCCGCGGGGGCAGCGGATGGCTACACCTTC. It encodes CASSEAAGAADGYTF.

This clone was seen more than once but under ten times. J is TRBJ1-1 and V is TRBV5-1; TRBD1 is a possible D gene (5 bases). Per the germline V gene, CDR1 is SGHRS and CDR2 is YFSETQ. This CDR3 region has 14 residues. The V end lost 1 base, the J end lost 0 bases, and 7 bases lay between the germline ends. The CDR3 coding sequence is TGCGCCAGCAGCTTGCGGGGGATGAACACTGAAGCTTTCTTT. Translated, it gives CASSLRGMNTEAFF.

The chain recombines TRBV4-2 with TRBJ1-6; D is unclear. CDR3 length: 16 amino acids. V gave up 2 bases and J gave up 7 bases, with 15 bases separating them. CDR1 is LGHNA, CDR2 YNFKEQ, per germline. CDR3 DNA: TGTGCCAGCAGCCAACCCTTGGGCAGCCTAAATTCACCCCTCCACTTT. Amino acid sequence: CASSQPLGSLNSPLHF.

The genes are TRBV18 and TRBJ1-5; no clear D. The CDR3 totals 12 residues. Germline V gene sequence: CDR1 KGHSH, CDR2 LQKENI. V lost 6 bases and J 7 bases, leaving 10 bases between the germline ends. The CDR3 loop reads CASSLLGQPQHF. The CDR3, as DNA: TGTGCCAGCTCCCTACTGGGGCAGCCCCAGCATTTT.

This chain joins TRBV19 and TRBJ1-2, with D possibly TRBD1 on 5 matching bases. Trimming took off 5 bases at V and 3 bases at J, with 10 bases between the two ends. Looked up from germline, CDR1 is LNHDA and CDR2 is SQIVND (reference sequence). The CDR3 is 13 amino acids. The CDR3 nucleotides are TGTGCCAGTAGTGACGAGGGGTACTATGGCTACACCTTC. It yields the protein CASSDEGYYGYTF.

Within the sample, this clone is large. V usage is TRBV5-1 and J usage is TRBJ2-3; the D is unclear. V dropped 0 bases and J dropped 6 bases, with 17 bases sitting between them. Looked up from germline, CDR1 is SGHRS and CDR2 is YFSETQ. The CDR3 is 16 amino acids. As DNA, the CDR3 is TGCGCCAGCAGCTTGGTAGGGTGGCAGGAAGGCGATACGCAGTATTTT. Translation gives CASSLVGWQEGDTQYF.